This TCR beta chain was recorded in a study of blood T cell repertoires in COVID-19. Method: immunoSEQ multiplex PCR; TCRdb's copy keeps in-frame clones and lacks some. The data show around 270,000 clones, with around 85% seen just once and 0.87% held by the top ten. With 0 bases removed from V and 9 bases from J, the gap between germline ends came to 7 bases. Germline CDR1 reads SGHNT; CDR2 reads YYREEE (reference sequence). The CDR3 extends over 12 amino acids. Seattle enrolled patients during active infection and tracked them longitudinally. The clonotype comes from a human donor with COVID-19, enrolled during active disease. The donor label of this sample is uncertain. The J gene is TRBJ1-3, the V gene TRBV5-4; D not resolved. The material sequenced was peripheral blood. CDR3 loop: CASSLDAGTIYF. The CDR3 nucleotides are TGTGCCAGCAGCTTGGACGCCGGCACCATATATTTT.